A single sample gave rise to the 3 T cell receptor beta chains below, sequenced in a study of CD8+ T cells in alopecia areata. Treatment here: oral pan-JAK inhibitor, 5-10 mg twice daily. In each case, RNA was isolated and then reverse transcribed into cDNA as the sequencing template. The assay was immunoSEQ multiplex PCR, and TCRdb's table has in-frame clones only and misses some. The sample includes fewer than 250,000 clones, approximately 60% of them seen just once. The source material was CD4+ T cells sorted from blood, sampled at week 4, from a patient treated with tofacitinib. All receptors derive from a human donor with alopecia areata.

The gene calls are TRBV15 and TRBJ2-7; D gene unclear. The V gene lost 0 bases and the J gene lost 1 base, with 7 bases spanning the gap. Germline values: CDR1 LNHNV, CDR2 YYDKDF (reference sequence). The CDR3 loop spans 14 amino acids. Written as DNA, the CDR3 is TGTGCCACCAGCAGAGATGACGGTTCCTACGAGCAGTACTTC. It translates to CATSRDDGSYEQYF.

The rearrangement joins TRBV29-1 to TRBJ2-2; 7 bases agree with TRBD2. V was clipped by 5 bases and J by 6 bases; unmatched bases: 12. The CDR3 runs 15 residues. Germline V gene data show CDR1 as SQVTM and CDR2 as ANQGSEA. The CDR3 spells CSVPPGGTFSGELFF. The CDR3 nucleotides read TGCAGCGTTCCTCCCGGGGGGACTTTTTCCGGGGAGCTGTTTTTT.

This clone was counted between two and nine times. The genes are TRBV6-5 and TRBJ2-2; D is undetermined. CDR1 and CDR2 (germline): MNHEY, SVGAGI. This CDR3 is 13 amino acids long. Trimming left V 6 bases short and J 2 bases short, with 7 bases between. The CDR3 spells CASRYTNTGELFF. CDR3 in DNA: TGTGCCAGCAGATACACCAACACCGGGGAGCTGTTTTTT.